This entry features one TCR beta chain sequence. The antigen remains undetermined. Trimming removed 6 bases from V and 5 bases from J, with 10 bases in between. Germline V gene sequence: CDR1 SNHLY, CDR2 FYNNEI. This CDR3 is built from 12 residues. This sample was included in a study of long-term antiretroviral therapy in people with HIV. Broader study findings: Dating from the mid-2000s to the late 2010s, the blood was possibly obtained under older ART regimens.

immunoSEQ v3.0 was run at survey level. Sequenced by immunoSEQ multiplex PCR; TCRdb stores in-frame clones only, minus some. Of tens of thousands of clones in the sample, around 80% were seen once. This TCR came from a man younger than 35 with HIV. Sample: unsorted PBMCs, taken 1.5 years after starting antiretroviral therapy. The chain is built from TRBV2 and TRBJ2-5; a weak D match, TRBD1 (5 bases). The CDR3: CASRQGRETQYF. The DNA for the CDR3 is TGTGCCAGCAGGCAGGGTAGGGAGACCCAGTACTTC.